This T cell receptor (beta chain) is drawn from a study of T-cell reconstitution after alpha-beta-depleted transplantation in children. Unmatched junction bases numbered 4, after V lost 5 bases and J lost 7 bases. The CDR3 runs 15 residues. The V gene's germline CDR1 is MNHEY and CDR2 SMNVEV (reference sequence). Library preparation (for TCRbeta) was performed with unique molecular identifiers. TCRdb analysed the PCR reads with MiXCR anew, one entry per CDR3 protein. This table has approximately 150,000 distinct CDR3 sequences, 8% to 10% appearing once. Findings and limits, study-wide: T-cell numbers and diversity one year post-transplant derived largely from freshly generated T cells.

This clonotype has a count of ten or more. Its antigen remains unknown. The V gene is TRBV27, the J gene TRBJ2-1; 14 bases agree with TRBD2. This sample comprised PBMCs, mostly from graft donor cells, obtained 180 days after TCRalphabeta/CD19-depleted stem cell transplant. This TCR was recovered from a female patient aged 2-15 years who had a stem cell transplant for congenital amegakaryocytic thrombocytopenia, so the T cells may come from the graft donor. The CDR3 coding sequence is TGTGCCAGCAGTCCAGGGACTAGCGGGAGTAATGAGCAGTTCTTC. It codes for CASSPGTSGSNEQFF.